A single sample gave rise to the 10 T cell receptor beta chains below, sequenced in a study of T cell responses to AZD1222 COVID-19 vaccine. Repertoires were generated with immunoSEQ multiplex PCR, while TCRdb's copy carries only in-frame clones and drops some. The table shows 120,000 to 150,000 clones, with around 91% occurring only once. The sequencing here drew on peripheral blood, taken on day 0 of AZD1222 vaccination. The origin of the receptors is an adult in good health.

In this sample, this clone turned up once. This chain connects TRBV7-6 to TRBJ1-4; D unclear. Germline values: CDR1 SGHVS, CDR2 FNYEAQ. Trimming took 3 bases from V and 8 from J, leaving 19 bases between them. The CDR3 totals 16 residues. CDR3 loop: CASSFRSALNGEKLFF. In DNA form, the CDR3 reads TGTGCCAGCAGCTTTAGGTCAGCTCTCAACGGGGAAAAACTGTTTTTT.

The chain has TRBV5-1 and TRBJ2-2, with TRBD2 identical over 10 bases. The CDR3 sequence is 15 residues long. The germline CDR1 and CDR2 sequences are SGHRS and YFSETQ. V shed 3 bases and J 6 bases; nucleotides not matched to a gene: 5. The CDR3 nucleotides are TGCGCCAGCAGCTCCAGAGCGGGAGGGCCCGGGGAGCTGTTTTTT. Translated: CASSSRAGGPGELFF.

The chain is built from TRBV9 and TRBJ1-1, with D maybe TRBD1 (6 bases). Germline CDR1 is SGDLS and CDR2 is YYNGEE. V was shortened by 8 bases and J by 2 bases, with 16 bases between the two germline ends. The length of the CDR3 is 14 residues. The CDR3 loop is CASNEGGGNTEAFF. For the CDR3, the DNA is TGTGCCAGTAACGAGGGGGGCGGAAACACTGAAGCTTTCTTT.

The J gene is TRBJ2-7, the V gene TRBV28; D uncertain. Trimming took off 6 bases at V and 5 bases at J, with 11 bases between the two ends. Germline V gene data show CDR1 as MDHEN and CDR2 as SYDVKM. This CDR3 contains 12 residues. The CDR3: CASSPPRNEQYF. The CDR3 DNA sequence: TGTGCCAGCAGCCCACCCAGGAACGAGCAGTACTTC.

The chain links TRBV11-3 to TRBJ2-3, with TRBD2 matching 7 bases. Per the germline V gene, CDR1 is SGHNT and CDR2 is YENEEA. The length of the CDR3 is 13 residues. J gave up 5 bases and V 4 bases, and 3 bases lay outside the gene matches. The CDR3 DNA reads TGTGCCAGCAGCTCCCGGGGGGAAGATACGCAGTATTTT. This encodes CASSSRGEDTQYF. Using reference TRBV11-3 and TRBJ2-3 for the parts outside the CDR3, the full variable domain is EAGVVQSPRYKIIEKKQPVAFWCNPISGHNTLYWYLQNLGQGPELLIRYENEEAVDDSQLPKDRFSAERLKGVDSTLKIQPAELGDSAVYLCASSSRGEDTQYFGPGTRLTVL.

The CDR3 region is CSVPSDRGLVEQYF. In nucleotides, the CDR3 is TGCAGCGTTCCCTCGGACAGGGGGCTGGTCGAGCAGTACTTC. The gene calls are TRBV29-1 and TRBJ2-7; 11 nucleotides match TRBD1. V lost 5 bases and J lost 6; bases outside the gene matches: 9. The V gene's germline CDR1 is SQVTM and CDR2 ANQGSEA. The CDR3 is 14 amino acids.

The chain has TRBV7-2 and TRBJ2-7, with TRBD1 matching over 10 bases. Unmatched junction bases numbered 5, after V lost 4 bases and J lost 2 bases. The CDR3 has 15 residues. Germline V gives CDR1 SGHTA, CDR2 FQGNSA. The CDR3 DNA reads TGTGCCAGCAGCTCGGTGGACAGGGGGACCTACGAGCAGTACTTC. It is translated as CASSSVDRGTYEQYF.

The CDR3 here is CATSTGRYNEQFF. In DNA, the CDR3 is TGTGCCACCAGTACCGGACGGTACAATGAGCAGTTCTTC. V usage is TRBV24-1 and J usage is TRBJ2-1; D remains unclear. This CDR3 region has 13 residues. Per the germline V gene, CDR1 is KGHDR and CDR2 is SFDVKD. The V end lost 6 bases, the J end lost 4 bases, and 9 bases lay between the germline ends.

The V and J genes are TRBV4-3 and TRBJ2-1; D unresolved. The length of the CDR3 is 15 residues. Germline V gene sequence: CDR1 LGHNA, CDR2 YSLEER. V was shortened by 4 bases and J by 6 bases, with 16 bases between the two germline ends. Written as DNA, the CDR3 is TGCGCCAGCAGCCCCCCCGGGTCTAGGATCAATGAGCAGTTCTTC. Protein sequence: CASSPPGSRINEQFF.

The DNA of the CDR3 is TGTGCCAGCAGCTATGGGGCTAGCAAATACAATGAGCAGTTCTTC. Residues: CASSYGASKYNEQFF. The chain is built from TRBV7-3 and TRBJ2-1; either TRBD1 or TRBD2 may supply D (5 bases each). This CDR3 is 15 amino acids long. Trimming removed 4 bases at V and 4 bases at J, with 14 bases between. Per germline, CDR1 SGHTA and CDR2 FQGTGA.